Included here is one T cell receptor beta chain sequence, with context. As yet, its antigen is unknown. Stated time point: patch test 1, 2 weeks after DPC sensitization. Treatment meaning: therapeutic diphenylcyclopropenone sensitization with weekly scalp DPC. The data belong to a study of human T cells and chemical hapten exposure. Study background: Among samples, TCR yields varied mainly because of small differences in pooled library volume. Findings and caveats of the study: Clustering by CDR3 similarity yielded significantly more large clusters from expanded TCRs than controls. PT1 expanded TCR numbers rose with patch test score. TCRs at a frequency above 1 in 1000 stayed unchanged with DPC sensitization.

The CDR3 runs 16 residues. The J segment lost 4 bases and the V segment lost 0 bases, leaving 3 bases of the junction unmatched. Germline CDR1 MGHRA, CDR2 YSYEKL. TCRdb processed the RACE reads anew with MiXCR; each CDR3 protein has one entry. This table holds 80,000 to 100,000 distinct CDR3 sequences, about an eighth found once. This sequence was found in a woman aged 40 to 49 with alopecia areata. Some clones in this sample may be carry-over from other donors' samples. The chain recombines TRBV4-1 with TRBJ2-1, with 10 nucleotides matching TRBD2. The sample in question was whole blood, obtained in connection with sensitization to the hapten diphenylcyclopropenone (DPC). As DNA, the CDR3 is TGCGCCAGCAGCCAAGAAGGACTAGCGGCATACAATGAGCAGTTCTTC. This sequence encodes CASSQEGLAAYNEQFF.